Listed below are T cell receptor beta chains from one sample, sequenced in a study of patients and donors after allogeneic stem cell transplantation. TCRdb passed the RT-PCR reads through MiXCR, listing each CDR3 protein once. Among about 960,000 distinct CDR3 sequences listed, about a sixth were seen once. Sample: blood, either unsorted or a sorted T cell fraction (not recorded which). These receptors all come from a human donor who was either an allogeneic HSCT recipient or a stem cell or donor lymphocyte infusion donor (not recorded which). It is not recorded whose cells these are; they may come from a transplant donor. CDR3s include the opening cysteine and the closing phenylalanine or tryptophan. The D gene is left open where the match is weak. Clone size is stated in some rows and not others, as once, few, many or a class when expanded.

>TRBJ2-5|TRBD2|TRBV4-2|few
CASSHPDRLAGVQETQYF
TGTGCCAGCAGCCACCCCGACAGACTAGCGGGAGTCCAAGAGACCCAGTACTTC
>TRBJ1-5|.|TRBV20-1|.
CSASGFYSNQPQHF
TGCAGTGCTAGCGGATTCTATAGCAATCAGCCCCAGCATTTT
>TRBJ1-3|.|TRBV28|.
CASSPLPPRRSGNTIYF
TGTGCCAGCAGCCCCCTCCCCCCCCGCCGCTCTGGAAACACCATATATTTT
>TRBJ2-1|.|TRBV7-3|.
CASSLIGRTDNEQFF
TGTGCCAGCAGCTTAATTGGGCGGACGGACAATGAGCAGTTCTTC
>TRBJ1-5|.|TRBV10-3|few
CAISRDRNQPQHF
TGTGCCATCAGTAGAGACAGAAATCAGCCCCAGCATTTT
>TRBJ2-1|TRBD2|TRBV29-1|many
CSGQRGNNEQFF
TGCAGTGGCCAGCGGGGGAACAATGAGCAGTTCTTC
>TRBJ2-3|.|TRBV15|few
CATSRDPLWLAKSTDTQYF
TGTGCCACCAGCAGAGATCCGTTATGGCTAGCGAAAAGCACAGATACGCAGTATTTT
>TRBJ2-6|.|TRBV7-3|few
CASSFYNNGANVLTF
TGTGCCAGCAGCTTTTACAATAACGGGGCCAACGTCCTGACTTTC
>TRBJ2-5|TRBD1|TRBV18|few
CASSPQTGAQETQYF
TGTGCCAGCTCACCACAGACAGGGGCCCAAGAGACCCAGTACTTC
>TRBJ2-3|TRBD2|TRBV13|.
CASSQGLAGGLDTQYF
TGTGCCAGCAGCCAGGGACTAGCGGGAGGACTAGATACGCAGTATTTT
>TRBJ2-5|.|TRBV29-1|.
CSASGAPETQYF
TGCAGCGCCTCAGGGGCTCCTGAGACCCAGTACTTC
>TRBJ1-5|TRBD1|TRBV4-3|many
CASSQEMDRGNQPQHF
TGCGCCAGCAGCCAAGAGATGGACAGGGGGAACCAGCCCCAGCATTTT
>TRBJ2-1|.|TRBV6-1|few
CASSPGIQVYNEQFF
TGTGCCAGCAGCCCAGGGATCCAGGTCTACAATGAGCAGTTCTTC
>TRBJ1-4|.|TRBV2|few
CASNKRMEGEKLFF
TGTGCCAGCAATAAAAGGATGGAAGGTGAAAAACTGTTTTTT
>TRBJ1-1|.|TRBV3-1|many
CASSQDLGVRGYTEAFF
TGTGCCAGCAGCCAAGATCTTGGTGTTAGGGGCTACACTGAAGCTTTCTTT
>TRBJ1-1|TRBD1|TRBV10-3|.
CAIRNPGQGITEAFF
TGTGCCATCAGGAATCCGGGACAGGGAATCACTGAAGCTTTCTTT
>TRBJ2-2|.|TRBV6-5|few
CASSYSQLTGELFF
TGTGCCAGCAGTTACTCTCAGCTCACCGGGGAGCTGTTTTTT
>TRBJ2-3|.|TRBV9|.
CASSVGRVHGDTQYF
TGTGCCAGCAGCGTAGGGCGAGTTCATGGAGATACGCAGTATTTT
>TRBJ2-2|.|TRBV9|many
CASSVAGNTGELFF
TGTGCCAGCAGCGTAGCGGGGAACACCGGGGAGCTGTTTTTT
>TRBJ1-2|.|TRBV25-1|.
CASSLQDGANYGYTF
TGTGCCAGCAGTCTCCAGGACGGGGCTAACTATGGCTACACCTTC
>TRBJ1-5|.|TRBV5-1|.
CASSPPDDQPQHF
TGCGCCAGCAGCCCCCCGGATGATCAGCCCCAGCATTTT
>TRBJ2-1|TRBD1|TRBV12-3/TRBV12-4|few
CASCLSGTGGVNEQFF
TGTGCCAGCTGCTTATCGGGGACAGGGGGTGTAAATGAGCAGTTCTTC
>TRBJ1-5|TRBD1|TRBV12-3/TRBV12-4|many
CASSQDRISNQPQHF
TGTGCCAGCAGCCAGGACAGGATTAGCAATCAGCCCCAGCATTTT
>TRBJ2-1|.|TRBV13|.
CASSPQGHSSYNEQFF
TGTGCCAGCAGCCCCCAAGGGCACAGCTCCTACAATGAGCAGTTCTTC
>TRBJ2-2|TRBD2|TRBV29-1|.
CSVAGWGGRTTGELFF
TGCAGCGTGGCGGGGTGGGGCGGGAGGACCACCGGGGAGCTGTTTTTT
>TRBJ2-2|.|TRBV9|few
CASSERTGELFF
TGTGCCAGCAGCGAGAGGACCGGGGAGCTGTTTTTT